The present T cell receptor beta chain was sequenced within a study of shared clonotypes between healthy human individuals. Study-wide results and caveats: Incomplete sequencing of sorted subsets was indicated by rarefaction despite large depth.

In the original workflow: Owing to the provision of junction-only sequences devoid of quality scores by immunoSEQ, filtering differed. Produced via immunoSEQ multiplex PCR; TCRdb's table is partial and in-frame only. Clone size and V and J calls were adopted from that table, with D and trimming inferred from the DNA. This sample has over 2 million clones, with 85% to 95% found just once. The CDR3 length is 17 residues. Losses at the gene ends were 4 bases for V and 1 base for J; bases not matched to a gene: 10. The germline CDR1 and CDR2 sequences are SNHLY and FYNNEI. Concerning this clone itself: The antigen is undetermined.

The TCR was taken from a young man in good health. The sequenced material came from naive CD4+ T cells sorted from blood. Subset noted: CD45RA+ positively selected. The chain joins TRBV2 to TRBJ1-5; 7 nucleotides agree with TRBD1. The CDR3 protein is CASSGTPGGMSNQPQHF. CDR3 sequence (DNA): TGTGCCAGCAGTGGCACTCCAGGGGGAATGAGCAATCAGCCCCAGCATTTT. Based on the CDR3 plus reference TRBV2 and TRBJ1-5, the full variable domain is EPEVTQTPSHQVTQMGQEVILRCVPISNHLYFYWYRQILGQKVEFLVSFYNNEISEKSEIFDDQFSVERPDGSNFTLKIRSTKLEDSAMYFCASSGTPGGMSNQPQHFGDGTRLSIL.